Shown below are 25 T cell receptor beta chains from a single sample sequenced in a study of CD8 T cells in Susac syndrome. After extraction with the RNeasy kit, roughly 0.45 to 1 ug of the RNA was reverse transcribed using random hexamers. TCRdb used MiXCR to reprocess the immunoSEQ multiplex PCR reads, holding one entry per CDR3 protein. In the table there are 95,000 to 150,000 distinct CDR3 sequences, around 96% of which are singletons. Sequenced: CD4+ T cells from PBMCs. These receptors originate from a human donor in good health.

This rearrangement joins TRBV3-1 to TRBJ1-1; the D gene is possibly TRBD1 (6 bases). The germline CDR1 and CDR2 sequences are LGHDT and YNNKEL (reference sequence). This CDR3 comprises 16 residues. The V end was cut by 0 bases, the J end by 4 bases, with 15 bases between. Here the CDR3 reads CASSQETGTSGTEAFF. CDR3 DNA: TGTGCCAGCAGCCAAGAGACGGGGACATCTGGCACTGAAGCTTTCTTT.

The chain has TRBV18 and TRBJ1-1; no clear D. From germline, CDR1 is KGHSH and CDR2 LQKENI. V gave up 2 bases and J gave up 0 bases, with 19 bases separating them. The CDR3 is 18 amino acids. The CDR3, as DNA: TGTGCCAGCTCACCAACCAGAGGGATGCCCGTCATGAACACTGAAGCTTTCTTT. This sequence encodes CASSPTRGMPVMNTEAFF.

This chain uses TRBV19 with TRBJ1-5; TRBD1 might be the D (5 bases). CDR1 is LNHDA, CDR2 SQIVND, per germline (reference sequence). V was trimmed by 6 bases and J by 2 bases, leaving 11 bases between them. The CDR3 covers 14 residues. CDR3 coding DNA: TGTGCCAGTAGAAGATCCAGGGGCAATCAGCCCCAGCATTTT. This translates into CASRRSRGNQPQHF.

This clonotype was counted once. The chain links TRBV30 to TRBJ1-1; D ambiguous. CDR1 is GTSNPN, CDR2 SVGIG, per germline (reference sequence). Trimming shortened V by 5 bases and J by 5 bases, and 15 bases separated the two germline ends. The CDR3 length is 13 residues. The chain's CDR3 is CAWLSTKGTEAFF. The CDR3 bases are TGTGCCTGGCTATCAACCAAAGGAACTGAAGCTTTCTTT.

This clonotype was counted once. The chain combines TRBV15 with TRBJ2-1, with 7 bases that match TRBD1. V trimming: 1 base; J trimming: 8 bases; junction bases outside the gene matches: 8. The CDR3 has 15 amino acids. Germline CDR1 is LNHNV and CDR2 is YYDKDF (reference sequence). CDR3 in amino acids: CATSRVGRGLDEQFF. The CDR3 region has the DNA TGTGCCACCAGCAGAGTGGGTAGGGGGCTCGATGAGCAGTTCTTC.

The chain links TRBV12-3 or TRBV12-4 to TRBJ1-2; TRBD1 matches 9 bases. CDR3 length: 14 amino acids. V gave up 4 bases and J gave up 5 bases; unmatched junction bases: 5. CDR3 amino acids: CASSSQGAEYGYTF. The CDR3 DNA reads as TGTGCCAGCAGTTCACAGGGGGCAGAGTATGGCTACACCTTC.

This rearrangement joins TRBV2 to TRBJ1-4; D not resolved. The V gene lost 5 bases and the J gene lost 7 bases, with 5 bases spanning the gap. The V gene's germline CDR1 is SNHLY and CDR2 FYNNEI. CDR3 length: 11 amino acids. Here the CDR3 DNA reads TGTGCCAGCAGTTACACTGAAAAACTGTTTTTT. As protein: CASSYTEKLFF. The whole variable domain, remainder taken from reference TRBV2 and TRBJ1-4, is EPEVTQTPSHQVTQMGQEVILRCVPISNHLYFYWYRQILGQKVEFLVSFYNNEISEKSEIFDDQFSVERPDGSNFTLKIRSTKLEDSAMYFCASSYTEKLFFGSGTQLSVL.

The chain is built from TRBV2 and TRBJ1-1, with D tentatively TRBD1 (6 bases). The V end lost 7 bases, the J end lost 2 bases, and 14 bases lay between the germline ends. This CDR3 is 14 amino acids long. CDR1 is SNHLY and CDR2 is FYNNEI in the germline V gene. CDR3 protein: CASMTMGANTEAFF. CDR3 in DNA: TGTGCCAGCATGACCATGGGGGCCAACACTGAAGCTTTCTTT.

The chain joins TRBV29-1 to TRBJ2-1; D is perhaps TRBD1 or TRBD2 (5 bases each). In germline, CDR1 is SQVTM, CDR2 ANQGSEA. Trimming pared 2 bases from V and 0 bases from J, leaving 14 bases between. CDR3 length: 16 residues. CDR3 in DNA: TGCAGCGTTGAACAGGGCGGGCCCAGCTCCTACAATGAGCAGTTCTTC. Translation gives CSVEQGGPSSYNEQFF.

This clonotype was picked up one time. The chain couples TRBV10-2 to TRBJ2-7, with a tentative D call TRBD1 (5 bases). Germline assignment: CDR1 WSHSY and CDR2 SAAADI. The V and J ends lost 0 bases and 2 bases respectively, with 14 bases between them. The CDR3 has 16 residues. The CDR3 nucleotides read TGCGCCAGCAGTGAGTCTGGGGCAGTTCCTCCCTACGAGCAGTACTTC. Its protein is CASSESGAVPPYEQYF.

The genes are TRBV5-1 and TRBJ1-4, with D possibly matching TRBD1 (5 bases). Germline CDR1 reads SGHRS; CDR2 reads YFSETQ. Trimming shortened V by 2 bases and J by 6 bases, and 14 bases separated the two germline ends. The CDR3 loop spans 15 amino acids. The CDR3, as DNA: TGCGCCAGCAGCTTCAACATGGCCAGGGATGAAAAACTGTTTTTT. Protein sequence: CASSFNMARDEKLFF.

This chain links TRBV5-1 with TRBJ1-4; unclear D gene. This CDR3 is 14 amino acids long. CDR1 is SGHRS and CDR2 is YFSETQ in the germline V gene. The V and J ends lost 2 bases and 9 bases respectively, with 14 bases between them. In nucleotides, the CDR3 is TGCGCCAGCAGCTTTGATCCCCGCGGGAAAAAACTGTTTTTT. This sequence encodes CASSFDPRGKKLFF.

V usage is TRBV18 and J usage is TRBJ2-7; 9 nucleotides line up with TRBD1. The CDR3 has 15 amino acids. With 5 bases clipped from V and 2 bases from J, the junction kept 7 bases outside the gene matches. Germline lookup yields CDR1 KGHSH and CDR2 LQKENI. The CDR3 DNA reads as TGTGCCAGCTCATCCGACAGGGGGAGTCCCTACGAGCAGTACTTC. This sequence encodes CASSSDRGSPYEQYF.

The chain is built from TRBV5-4 and TRBJ2-5, with 8 nucleotides matching TRBD1. The CDR3 contains 16 residues. CDR1 and CDR2 (germline): SGHNT, YYREEE (reference sequence). The ends lost 0 bases at V and 4 bases at J; junction bases unmatched: 8. This chain's CDR3 is CASSLGAGGFVETQYF. CDR3 bases: TGTGCCAGCAGCTTGGGAGCAGGGGGCTTCGTAGAGACCCAGTACTTC.

CDR3 amino acids: CSVEVSAGNEQFF. CDR3 bases: TGCAGCGTTGAAGTCTCCGCAGGGAATGAGCAGTTCTTC. J is TRBJ2-1 and V is TRBV29-1; D possibly corresponds to TRBD1 (5 bases). The CDR3 contains 13 residues. Germline V gene lookup returns CDR1 SQVTM and CDR2 ANQGSEA. Trimming stripped 1 base from V and 7 bases from J, with 11 bases between.

The chain couples TRBV10-3 to TRBJ2-7, with D maybe TRBD1 (5 bases). Germline CDR1 reads ENHRY; CDR2 reads SYGVKD. V lost 11 bases to trimming and J lost 2 bases, with 13 bases between them. CDR3 length equals 12 residues. CDR3 region: CAQGAVAYEQYF. CDR3 nucleotides: TGTGCCCAAGGGGCAGTTGCCTACGAGCAGTACTTC.

The chain couples TRBV29-1 to TRBJ1-1, with 7 positions matching TRBD1. J gave up 4 bases and V 6 bases, and 5 bases lay outside the gene matches. The CDR3 runs 12 residues. Germline V gene data show CDR1 as SQVTM and CDR2 as ANQGSEA. The CDR3 sequence is CSVTRGSTEAFF. CDR3 bases: TGCAGCGTGACCAGGGGGAGCACTGAAGCTTTCTTT.

The chain carries TRBV12-3 or TRBV12-4 and TRBJ2-5, with D perhaps TRBD1 (6 bases). This CDR3 is 14 amino acids long. Trimming cost V 6 bases and J 5 bases, with 16 bases left between them. The CDR3: CASRLSGTQETQYF. CDR3 coding DNA: TGTGCCAGCAGATTATCCGGGACACAGGAGACCCAGTACTTC.

V and J are TRBV2 and TRBJ1-3; a weak D match, TRBD1 (5 bases). Germline CDR1 and CDR2: SNHLY and FYNNEI. V gave up 6 bases and J gave up 0 bases, with 9 bases separating them. The CDR3 is made up of 14 amino acids. The CDR3 coding sequence is TGTGCCAGCAGCCCAGGGTCCTCTGGAAACACCATATATTTT. Protein product: CASSPGSSGNTIYF.

This clonotype was seen more than once but under ten times. J is TRBJ2-7 and V is TRBV2, with a possible D match to TRBD1 (6 bases). Trimming took off 6 bases at V and 7 bases at J, with 19 bases between the two ends. CDR3 length equals 14 residues. Germline V gene lookup returns CDR1 SNHLY and CDR2 FYNNEI. In DNA, the CDR3 is TGTGCCAGCAGGGTTCAGGGGACATCAGAAGAGCAGTACTTC. This encodes CASRVQGTSEEQYF.

The chain uses TRBV4-2 and TRBJ2-7; 7 bases agree with TRBD1. Trimming cost V 4 bases and J 0 bases; bases outside gene matches: 9. Looked up from germline, CDR1 is LGHNA and CDR2 is YNFKEQ. CDR3 length: 16 residues. The CDR3 coding sequence is TGTGCCAGCAGCCCGGGGACAGCTAAGAGCTCCTACGAGCAGTACTTC. Translating gives CASSPGTAKSSYEQYF.

The chain recombines TRBV3-1 with TRBJ2-3; 8 bases match TRBD1. This CDR3 spans 15 amino acids. CDR1 and CDR2 from the germline V gene are LGHDT and YNNKEL (reference sequence). J was trimmed by 10 bases and V by 3 bases; bases with no gene match: 12. The CDR3 DNA reads TGTGCCAGCAGCCAGGGACAGGCAATTCTTAGTCCGCAGTATTTT. This sequence encodes CASSQGQAILSPQYF.

The rearrangement joins TRBV5-6 to TRBJ1-2; 7 bases are a match to TRBD1. CDR1 is SGHDT, CDR2 YYEEEE, per germline. Trimming took 4 bases from V and 4 from J; bases not matched to a gene: 10. The CDR3 runs 15 residues. The CDR3 protein is CASSVAGTAIYGYTF. In DNA, the CDR3 is TGTGCCAGCAGCGTCGCCGGGACAGCAATCTATGGCTACACCTTC. The variable domain in full, with the rest retrieved from reference TRBV5-6 and TRBJ1-2, is DAGVTQSPTHLIKTRGQQVTLRCSPKSGHDTVSWYQQALGQGPQFIFQYYEEEERQRGNFPDRFSGHQFPNYSSELNVNALLLGDSALYLCASSVAGTAIYGYTFGSGTRLTVV.

The rearrangement uses TRBV5-6 and TRBJ2-7; 7 bases fit TRBD1. The germline V gene has CDR1 SGHDT and CDR2 YYEEEE. This CDR3 has 16 amino acids. With 3 bases clipped from V and 2 bases from J, the junction kept 11 bases outside the gene matches. Here the CDR3 reads CASSSAEGTATYEQYF. The CDR3 DNA is TGTGCCAGCAGCTCAGCCGAGGGGACAGCTACCTACGAGCAGTACTTC.

The sample holds one count of this clonotype. The genes are TRBV12-3 or TRBV12-4 and TRBJ2-7; 7 nucleotides match TRBD1. The length of the CDR3 is 14 residues. V shed 5 bases and J 2 bases; nucleotides not matched to a gene: 6. This chain's CDR3 is CASSPHQGAYEQYF. The CDR3 DNA follows: TGTGCCAGCAGTCCACATCAGGGGGCCTACGAGCAGTACTTC.